This T cell receptor (beta chain) was retrieved from a study of shared clonotypes between healthy human individuals. In the study's own analysis: Junction-only immunoSEQ data arrived without quality scores, meaning filtering differed. Here immunoSEQ multiplex PCR was the method, and the copy in TCRdb shows in-frame clones only, minus some. D and trimming come from the DNA, and the V and J calls and clone size come from that table. Seen here are approximately 2.5 million clones, about 92% observed once, and the top ten hold roughly 0.14%. Germline CDR1 is SGHRS and CDR2 is YFSETQ. This CDR3 spans 17 amino acids. Between the trimmed V and J ends, which lost 4 bases and 6 bases, there was a span of 20 bases. Nashville, Tennessee was home to all donors, each a Caucasian adult.

This TCR derives from a man in his late teens or twenties in good health. The material sequenced was naive CD4+ T cells sorted from blood. Sample subset: CD45RA+ positively selected. The chain has TRBV5-1 and TRBJ1-6; D perhaps matches TRBD1 (6 bases). This CDR3 is CASSRFQGPGGNSPLHF. For the CDR3, the DNA is TGCGCCAGCAGCCGATTCCAGGGGCCGGGGGGTAATTCACCCCTCCACTTT.